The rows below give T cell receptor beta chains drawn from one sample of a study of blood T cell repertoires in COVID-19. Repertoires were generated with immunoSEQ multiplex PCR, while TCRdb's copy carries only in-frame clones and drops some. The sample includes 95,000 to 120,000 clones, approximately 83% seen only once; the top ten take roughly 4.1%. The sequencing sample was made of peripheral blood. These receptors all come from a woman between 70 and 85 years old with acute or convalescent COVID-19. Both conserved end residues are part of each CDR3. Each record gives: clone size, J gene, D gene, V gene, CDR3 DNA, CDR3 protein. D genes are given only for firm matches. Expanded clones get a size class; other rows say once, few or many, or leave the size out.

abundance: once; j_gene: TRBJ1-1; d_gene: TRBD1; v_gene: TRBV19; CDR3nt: TGTGCCACTCAGGGGGCGGGTGAAGCTTTCTTT; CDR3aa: CATQGAGEAFF
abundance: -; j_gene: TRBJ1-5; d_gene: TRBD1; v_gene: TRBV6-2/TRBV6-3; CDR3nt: TGTGCCAGCAGTCGGCCCCTGACAGGGGGCAATCAGCCCCAGCATTTT; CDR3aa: CASSRPLTGGNQPQHF
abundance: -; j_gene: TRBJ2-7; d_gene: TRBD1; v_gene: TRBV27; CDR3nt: TGTGCCAGCAGTTACCGGGACAGTTCCTACGAGCAGTACTTC; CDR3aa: CASSYRDSSYEQYF
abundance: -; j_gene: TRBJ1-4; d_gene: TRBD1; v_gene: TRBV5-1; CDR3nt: TGCGCCAGCAGCCAAGGGGGACAGGGGGAAAAACTGTTTTTT; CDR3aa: CASSQGGQGEKLFF
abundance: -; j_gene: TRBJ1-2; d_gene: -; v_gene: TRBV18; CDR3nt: TGTGCCAGCTCAACGGGACACACCTATGGCTACACCTTC; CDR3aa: CASSTGHTYGYTF
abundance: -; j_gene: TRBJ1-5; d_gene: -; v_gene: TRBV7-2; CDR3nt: TGTGCCAGCAGCTTAGTCGCAGAAAGCAATCAGCCCCAGCATTTT; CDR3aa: CASSLVAESNQPQHF
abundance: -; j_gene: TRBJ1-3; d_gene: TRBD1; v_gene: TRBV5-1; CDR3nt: TGCGCCAGCAGTTGGGACGGGACAGGCGGAAACACCATATATTTT; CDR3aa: CASSWDGTGGNTIYF
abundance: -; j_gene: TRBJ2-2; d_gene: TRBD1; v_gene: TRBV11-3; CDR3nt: TGTGCCAGCAGTCATGGACAGGTGGCCGGGGAGCTGTTTTTT; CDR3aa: CASSHGQVAGELFF
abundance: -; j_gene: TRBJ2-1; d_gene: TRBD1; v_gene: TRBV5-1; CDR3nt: TGCGCCAGCAGCTCAGGGACAGGGATGAATGAGCAGTTCTTC; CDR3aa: CASSSGTGMNEQFF
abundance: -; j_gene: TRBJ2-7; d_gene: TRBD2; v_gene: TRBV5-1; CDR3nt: TGCGCCAGCAGCGAAAGCACGACTAGCGGGAGTCGATACGAGCAGTACTTC; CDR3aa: CASSESTTSGSRYEQYF
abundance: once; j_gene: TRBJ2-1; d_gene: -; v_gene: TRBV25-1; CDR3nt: TGTGCCAGCAGTGATCGGCCCTCAGGTGGGCAGTTCTTC; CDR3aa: CASSDRPSGGQFF
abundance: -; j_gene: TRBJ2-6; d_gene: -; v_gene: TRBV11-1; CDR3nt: TGTGCCAGCAGCTTAGCTTTAGGGGCTGGGGCCAACGTCCTGACTTTC; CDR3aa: CASSLALGAGANVLTF
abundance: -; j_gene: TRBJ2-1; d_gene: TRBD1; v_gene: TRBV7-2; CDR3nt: TGTGCCAGCAGAGTCCCGGGACAGTTCTACAATGAGCAGTTCTTC; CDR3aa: CASRVPGQFYNEQFF
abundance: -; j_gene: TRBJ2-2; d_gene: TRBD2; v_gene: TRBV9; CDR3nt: TGTGCCAGCAGCTCTGGACTAGCGGGGGCCCTGGCCACCGGGGAGCTGTTTTTT; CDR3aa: CASSSGLAGALATGELFF
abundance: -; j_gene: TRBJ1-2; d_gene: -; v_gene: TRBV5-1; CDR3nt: TGCGCCAGCAGCTTGGGGGCGAACTCCGGACAGAACTATGGCTACACCTTC; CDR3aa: CASSLGANSGQNYGYTF
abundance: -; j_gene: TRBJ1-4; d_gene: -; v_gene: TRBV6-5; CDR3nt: TGTGCCAGCAGTTACACCAGGGTGAGCTTTGAAAAACTGTTTTTT; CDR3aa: CASSYTRVSFEKLFF
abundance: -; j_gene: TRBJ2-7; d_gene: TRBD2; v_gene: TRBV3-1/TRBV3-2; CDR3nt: TGTGCCAGCAGCCAAGGGACTTTAGCGGGAGGGTACAACTACGAGCAGTACTTC; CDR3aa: CASSQGTLAGGYNYEQYF
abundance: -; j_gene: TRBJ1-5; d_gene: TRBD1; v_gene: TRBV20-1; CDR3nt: TGCAGTGCTAGTAACCCCGGACAGGGAGGCCAGCCCCAGCATTTT; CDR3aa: CSASNPGQGGQPQHF
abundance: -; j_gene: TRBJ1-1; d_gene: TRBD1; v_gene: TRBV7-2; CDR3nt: TGTGCCAGCAGCTTCAGGGGGCTAATAACTGAAGCTTTCTTT; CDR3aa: CASSFRGLITEAFF
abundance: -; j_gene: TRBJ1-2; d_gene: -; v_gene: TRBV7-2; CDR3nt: TGTGCCAGCAGCCCAGCGACGGACTATGGCTACACCTTC; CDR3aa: CASSPATDYGYTF
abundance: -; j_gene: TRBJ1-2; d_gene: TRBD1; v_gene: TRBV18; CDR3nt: TGTGCCAGCTCACCACCCCGAGGACAGGGGGCTAATGGCTACACCTTC; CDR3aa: CASSPPRGQGANGYTF
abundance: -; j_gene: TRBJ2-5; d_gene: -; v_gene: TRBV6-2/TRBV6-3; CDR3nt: TGTGCCAGCAGCCCAATATCAACTAGCAGGGAGACCCAGTACTTC; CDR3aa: CASSPISTSRETQYF
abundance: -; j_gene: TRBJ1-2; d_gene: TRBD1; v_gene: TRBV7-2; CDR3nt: TGTGCCAGCAGCTTAGGACAGGGAGGAGGTGGCTACACCTTC; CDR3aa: CASSLGQGGGGYTF
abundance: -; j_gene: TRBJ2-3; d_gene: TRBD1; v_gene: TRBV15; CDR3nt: TGTGCCACCAGCAGATACCAGGGGGCGCTACCAGATACGCAGTATTTT; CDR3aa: CATSRYQGALPDTQYF
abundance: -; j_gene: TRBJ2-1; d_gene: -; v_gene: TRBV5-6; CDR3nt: TGTGCCAGCAGCCCCGGACAGCATTTTGAGCAGTTCTTC; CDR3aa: CASSPGQHFEQFF
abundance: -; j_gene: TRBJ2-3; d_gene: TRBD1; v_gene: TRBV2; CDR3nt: TGTGCCAGCAGTAGGAGGACAGGGGTCACAGATACGCAGTATTTT; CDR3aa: CASSRRTGVTDTQYF
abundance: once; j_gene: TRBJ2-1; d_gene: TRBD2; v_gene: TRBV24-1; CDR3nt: TGTGCCACCAGTGATTTGCGGGGGGGTAGATATGAGCAGTTCTTC; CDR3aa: CATSDLRGGRYEQFF
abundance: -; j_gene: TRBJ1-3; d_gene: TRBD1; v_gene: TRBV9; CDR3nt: TGTGCCAGCAGCGCGGCGGACAGGGGGCGCGGCGGAGGAAACACCATATATTTT; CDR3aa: CASSAADRGRGGGNTIYF
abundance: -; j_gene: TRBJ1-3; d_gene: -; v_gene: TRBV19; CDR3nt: TGTGCCAGTAGTTTTACAGATGGAAACACCATATATTTT; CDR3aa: CASSFTDGNTIYF
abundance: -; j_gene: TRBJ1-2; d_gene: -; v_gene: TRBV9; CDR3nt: TGTGCCAGCAGCGGCCGGGGAAGTGGAGGCTATGGCTACACCTTC; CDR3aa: CASSGRGSGGYGYTF
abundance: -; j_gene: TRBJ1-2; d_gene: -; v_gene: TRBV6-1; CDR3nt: TGTGCCAGCAGTGAAGGGACAGTCCCCTATGGCTACACCTTC; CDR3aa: CASSEGTVPYGYTF